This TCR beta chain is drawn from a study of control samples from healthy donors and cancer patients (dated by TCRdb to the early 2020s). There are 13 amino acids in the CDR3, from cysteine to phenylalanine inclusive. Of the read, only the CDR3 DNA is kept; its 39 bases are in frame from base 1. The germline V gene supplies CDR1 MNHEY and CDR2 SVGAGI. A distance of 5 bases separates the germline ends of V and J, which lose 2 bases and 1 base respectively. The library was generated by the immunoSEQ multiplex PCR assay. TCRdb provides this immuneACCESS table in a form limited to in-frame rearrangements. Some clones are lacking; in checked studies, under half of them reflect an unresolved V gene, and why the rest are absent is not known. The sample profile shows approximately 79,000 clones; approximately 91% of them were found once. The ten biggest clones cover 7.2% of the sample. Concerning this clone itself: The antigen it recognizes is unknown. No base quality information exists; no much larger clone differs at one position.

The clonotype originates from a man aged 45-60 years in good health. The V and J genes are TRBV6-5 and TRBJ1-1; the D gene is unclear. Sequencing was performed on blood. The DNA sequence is TGTGCCAGCAGTTACGCCGGGAACACTGAAGCTTTCTTT. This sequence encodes CASSYAGNTEAFF.